This T cell receptor beta chain came from a study of cytomegalovirus exposure and HLA in healthy donors listed by TCRdb under 2017. About the investigation overall: An earlier analysis of about 530 of the donors reported 276 Gb of sequence data and 95 million to 120 million unique TCR beta sequences obtained from around 170 million T cells. Roughly 300 gigabases of sequencing data and approximately 93 million unique TCR sequences were included in an early release covering roughly 700 HLA-typed donors. The genetic ancestry cluster associated with self-reported Caucasian donors included 70% to 85% of the 398 genotyped donors. The aim of the study was to test whether cataloging public T cell receptors could identify signatures of past pathogen exposure. The T cell repertoires of several hundred subjects were profiled by immunosequencing and related to cytomegalovirus serostatus. A separate validation cohort of roughly 120 different subjects was used in addition to the roughly 700-subject first cohort. To predict cytomegalovirus infection status, the study brought together high-throughput TCR immunosequencing, statistical association of individual TCRs with disease status, and machine learning. A later analysis re-examined previously published TCR beta repertoires from 500 to 700 donors and added high-resolution HLA genotyping to investigate patterns of TCR occurrence. The later analysis used no new phenotypic data to find candidate immune exposures, relying instead on TCR beta sequences and their occurrence across donors. An earlier analysis of about 600 of the donors used high-throughput TCR beta sequencing to judge whether each TCR beta V gene segment behaved as functional or pseudogenic. Donor age, sex, ethnicity and CMV serostatus were compiled alongside the repertoire data. In a later genetic analysis, genome-wide SNP genotypes for about 55% of the roughly 700 donors were used, and that subset was treated as a discovery cohort. Every discovery cohort repertoire had been produced on one sequencing platform. HLA typing included class I and class II loci at four-digit resolution. Typing coverage differed by locus: A, B, C, DRB1 and DQB1 were typed in about 629-640 donors, DQA1 in roughly 500, DPA1 in some 570, and DPB1 in approximately 450. Roughly 5 DR-DQ haplotypes were handled as single units for association and clustering because linkage in the cohort was strong. Across about 370 genotyped donors of the cohort, an average of roughly 200,000 unique TCR beta nucleotide sequences per donor were sequenced, and approximately 17% of those sequences were non-productive. On the study overall, not on this receptor specifically: In a later analysis, the rate of TCR association differed among HLA loci, with DRB1 alleles having the most associated TCRs and HLA-C alleles having the fewest. Linkage disequilibrium might explain the correlated functional status among segregating V segments, but an unknown experimental factor could not be excluded. In a later analysis, HLA-associated TCR beta chains were found to be more clonally expanded and to have lower generation probabilities than equally common non-associated chains. Most CMV-associated TCR beta chains appeared to be HLA-restricted in a later analysis, and the HLA associations seemed to be driven largely by CMV exposure. Because counts were too low, 15 to 20 rarely observed V segments, including chromosome 9 orphons, were excluded from the earlier analysis of some 590 of the donors. An association between a missense DCLRE1C variant and V-gene and J-gene trimming of TCR beta chains was found in a later genetic analysis and replicated in an independent cohort. In this cohort, only TCR beta chains were sequenced, and detectable features were limited by the absence of alpha or paired-chain data. Three of the identified cytomegalovirus-associated TCR beta chains were confirmed in vitro to be specific for cytomegalovirus antigens. At a false discovery rate of 0.05, a later analysis linked around 17,000 TCR beta sequences to specific HLA alleles. The study gave a list of 150 to 200 TCR beta chains associated with cytomegalovirus. According to the authors, the approach could potentially be generalized to other disease states and immunological phenotypes. While some public TCRs were present in many individuals, most TCR sequences turned up only very rarely across donors. Assigning TCR associations to individual alleles was difficult when HLA alleles, especially DR and DQ, strongly co-occurred. The sequencing pipeline was judged likely to have produced a cluster of highly shared sequence variants as a technical artifact. A further reported finding was that TCR beta sequences accurately predicted the HLA-A and HLA-B alleles for most subjects in the first cohort. Some IMGT-functional V segments, including TRBV6-2 and TRBV6-3, could not be distinguished by the 87-base-pair reads and were therefore excluded. Broadly in line with IMGT annotations, most TCR beta V segments showed up in productive rearrangements about 87% or about 30% of the time in an earlier analysis of 587 of the donors. Presence/absence analyses assumed roughly uniform sequencing depth across donors, an assumption that may not hold. In both the original and validation cohorts, the classifier was reported to diagnose cytomegalovirus status with high specificity and sensitivity. The only immune exposure information available for the cohort was CMV serostatus. HLA typing was unavailable for some donors at each locus, so association tests used only the typed subset. A later analysis reported that several top co-occurrence clusters appeared linked to parvovirus B19, influenza, CMV and Epstein-Barr virus. According to a later genetic analysis, donors in an Asian-associated ancestry cluster had fewer N-insertions in productive TCRs than the roughly 700-donor mean.

The protocol used for the library was the immunoSEQ multiplex PCR assay. A mixture of 60 forward primers for TCR Vbeta segments and 13 reverse primers for TCR Jbeta segments was used in the multiplex PCR. Amplification of the CDR3 region of rearranged TCR beta genes was performed with a multiplex PCR assay on genomic DNA. On the Illumina HiSeq System, the amplified TCR beta libraries were sequenced as 87-base-pair reads. The paper's processing steps were these. A later analysis counted some 74 million unique TCR beta chains across the 500 to 850 repertoires, and around 9.9 million of these chains were shared by at least two donors. A nearest-neighbor algorithm error-corrected the raw reads and collapsed the reads into unique sequences, merging closely related sequences to remove PCR and sequencing errors. CDR3 sequences were aligned to IMGT reference sequences to assign V, D and J gene segments. For a sequence to be retained, a match of at least six nucleotides to both a V gene segment and a J gene segment was required. A rearrangement counted as productive if the CDR3 had no stop codons and remained in frame with V and J, and every other rearrangement counted as non-productive. Following IMGT convention, CDR3 was defined as the stretch from the second conserved V-encoded cysteine up to the conserved J-encoded phenylalanine. In an earlier analysis of 500 to 650 of the donors, sequences lacking an unambiguous match to a single V gene segment were excluded. In an earlier analysis of a few hundred of the donors, V segments were called functional above 56.7% productive rearrangements and were called segregating when the between-donor standard deviation exceeded 5%. To diagnose cytomegalovirus status from the catalog of TCR beta chain sequences, a statistical classification framework was built. In a later analysis, V and J genes were assigned by comparing TCR nucleotide sequences against IMGT/GENE-DB human TR gene sequences. In a later analysis, CDR3 sequences and most-parsimonious VDJ recombination scenarios were assigned using the TCRdist pipeline. In a later analysis, every TCR beta chain was defined by the combination of its CDR3 amino acid sequence and its V-gene family, and reads without a unique V-gene family were dropped. In a later analysis, nearly 600 highly shared, low-generation-probability nucleotide sequences were removed to address suspected cross-contamination and a sequencing artifact. In a later analysis, a clonal expansion index for each public chain was calculated from normalized within-repertoire ranks of inferred template counts. A later analysis computed generation probabilities with a VDJ recombination model fitted to out-of-frame rearrangements, and checked the results against IGoR. In a later analysis, hypergeometric tests were used to score TCR-TCR, TCR-HLA and TCR-CMV co-occurrence, with a repertoire-size bias correction applied to TCR pairs. In a later analysis, false discovery rates were estimated by permuting HLA or CMV assignments 20 times. In a later analysis, co-occurring TCRs were grouped using DBSCAN, with TCRdist sequence similarity added in when clustering inside HLA-allele-positive subsets. Co-occurrence clustering excluded repertoires with fewer than 30,000 or more than 120,000 public chains, plus five with anomalous nucleotide sharing. The clones in this table, taken by TCRdb from immuneACCESS, are in-frame only. Not every clone is retained; where verified, under half of the shortfall comes from an unresolved V gene, and the cause of the rest is unknown. The V and J calls and clone size were taken over from that table, and D and trimming were inferred from the DNA. Counted in this sample were 150,000 to 170,000 clones; 75% of them appeared once. The top ten hold over 1.3% of the sample.

V loses 4 bases, J loses 2 bases, and the germline ends lie 12 bases apart. Based on the germline V gene, the CDR1 and CDR2 sequences are MGHRA and YSYEKL. Including the terminal cysteine and phenylalanine, the CDR3 comprises 15 residues. Only the CDR3 DNA stays, 45 bases, in frame from base 1. Note on this clone: Its antigen remains undetermined. It has no much larger one-base neighbor in the sample; base qualities were not kept.

In total, approximately 700 healthy bone marrow donors made up the cohort. All cohort members were sampled while nominally healthy, although unrecorded immune exposures were likely present. The donor was CMV seronegative and was included in the group of about 400 seronegative cohort members. A peripheral blood sample was collected from each donor, and TCR beta sequencing was performed on peripheral blood mononuclear cells. The Qiagen DNeasy Blood Extraction Kit was used to extract genomic DNA from the blood cell samples. The specimen sequenced was PBMCs. The sequence was collected from a young man in good health and CMV-seronegative. The rearranged segments are TRBV4-1 and TRBJ2-1; the D gene remains uncertain. The nucleotide sequence reads as follows: TGCGCCAGCAGCCCCCGAGAGGAACCCTACAATGAGCAGTTCTTC. Translated, this is CASSPREEPYNEQFF.